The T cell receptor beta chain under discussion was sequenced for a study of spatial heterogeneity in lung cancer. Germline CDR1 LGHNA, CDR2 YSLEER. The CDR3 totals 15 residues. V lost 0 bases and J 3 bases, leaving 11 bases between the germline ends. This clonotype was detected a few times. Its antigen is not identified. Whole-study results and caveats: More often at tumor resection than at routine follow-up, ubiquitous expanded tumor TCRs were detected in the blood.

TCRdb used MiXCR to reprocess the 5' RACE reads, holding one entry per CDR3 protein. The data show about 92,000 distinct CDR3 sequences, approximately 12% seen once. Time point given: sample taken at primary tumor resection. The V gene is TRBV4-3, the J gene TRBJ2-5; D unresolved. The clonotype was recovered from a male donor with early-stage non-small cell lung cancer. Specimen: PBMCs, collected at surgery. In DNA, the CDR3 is TGCGCCAGCAGCCAAGATCTACCCTGGGAAGAGACCCAGTACTTC. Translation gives CASSQDLPWEETQYF.